This TCR beta chain was found in a study of blood T cell repertoires in COVID-19. In the study overall: Samples taken during acute and convalescent COVID-19 were collected in the United States, Italy and Spain. Sources were T cells, B-cell-depleted T cells, or PBMCs; the material itself was cDNA or gDNA.

CDR1 is LGHNA and CDR2 is YNFKEQ in the germline V gene. Trimming removed 4 bases from V and 5 bases from J; junction bases left unmatched: 19. The CDR3 contains 19 residues. Source study methods: Amplifying reference gene primers gave estimates of nucleated cell counts. The assay was immunoSEQ multiplex PCR, and TCRdb's table has in-frame clones only and misses some. V and J calls and clone size are copied from that table; D and trimming were computed from the DNA. The table has tens of thousands of clones, around nine tenths seen once. The receptor comes from a human donor in a cohort sampled during active COVID-19. J is TRBJ1-1 and V is TRBV4-2; 10 nucleotides match TRBD1. The material sequenced was peripheral blood. For the CDR3, the DNA is TGTGCCAGCAGCCGAGTGGGACCGGGATGGGACAGGGGTTTGACTGAAGCTTTCTTT. Protein: CASSRVGPGWDRGLTEAFF.